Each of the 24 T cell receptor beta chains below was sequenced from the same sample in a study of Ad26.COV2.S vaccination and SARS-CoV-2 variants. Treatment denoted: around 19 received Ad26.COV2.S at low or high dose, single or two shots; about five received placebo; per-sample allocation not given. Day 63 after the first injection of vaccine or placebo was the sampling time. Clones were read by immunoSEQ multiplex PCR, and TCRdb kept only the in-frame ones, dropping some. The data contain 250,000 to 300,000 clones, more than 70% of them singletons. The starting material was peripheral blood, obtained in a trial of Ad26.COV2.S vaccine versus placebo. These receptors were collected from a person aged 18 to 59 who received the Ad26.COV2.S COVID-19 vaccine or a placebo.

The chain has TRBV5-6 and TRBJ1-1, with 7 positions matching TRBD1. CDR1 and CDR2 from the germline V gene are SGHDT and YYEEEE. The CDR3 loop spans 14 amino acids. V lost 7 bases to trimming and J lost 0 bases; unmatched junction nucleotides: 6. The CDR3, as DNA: TGTGCCAGCCGAAGTCAGGGGGTGAACACTGAAGCTTTCTTT. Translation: CASRSQGVNTEAFF.

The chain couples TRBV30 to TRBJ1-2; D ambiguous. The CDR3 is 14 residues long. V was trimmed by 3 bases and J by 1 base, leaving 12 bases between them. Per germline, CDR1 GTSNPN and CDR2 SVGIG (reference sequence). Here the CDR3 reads CAWSGSGFNYGYTF. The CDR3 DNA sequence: TGTGCCTGGAGCGGGTCCGGCTTTAACTATGGCTACACCTTC. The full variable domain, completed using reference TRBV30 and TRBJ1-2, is SQTIHQWPATLVQPVGSPLSLECTVEGTSNPNLYWYRQAAGRGLQLLFYSVGIGQISSEVPQNLSASRPQDRQFILSSKKLLLSDSGFYLCAWSGSGFNYGYTFGSGTRLTVV.

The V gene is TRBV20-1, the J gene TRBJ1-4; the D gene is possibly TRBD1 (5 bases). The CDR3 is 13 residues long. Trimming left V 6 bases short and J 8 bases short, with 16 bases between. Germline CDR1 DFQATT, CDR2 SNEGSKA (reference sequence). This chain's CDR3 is CSASRGVGEKLFF. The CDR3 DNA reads TGCAGTGCCAGTAGAGGGGTAGGGGAAAAACTGTTTTTT.

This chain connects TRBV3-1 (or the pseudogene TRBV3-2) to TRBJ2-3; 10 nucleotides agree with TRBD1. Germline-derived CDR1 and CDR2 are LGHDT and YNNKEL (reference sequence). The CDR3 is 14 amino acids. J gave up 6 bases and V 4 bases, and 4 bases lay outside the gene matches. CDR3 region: CASSLGQGRDTQYF. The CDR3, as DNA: TGTGCCAGCAGCCTGGGACAGGGGAGGGATACGCAGTATTTT.

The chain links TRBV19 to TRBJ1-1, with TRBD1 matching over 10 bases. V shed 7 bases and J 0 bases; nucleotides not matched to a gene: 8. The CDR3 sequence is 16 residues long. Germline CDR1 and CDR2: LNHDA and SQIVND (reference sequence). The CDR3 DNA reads TGTGCCAGTACCTGGGACAGGGGAGCAATGAACACTGAAGCTTTCTTT. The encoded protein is CASTWDRGAMNTEAFF.

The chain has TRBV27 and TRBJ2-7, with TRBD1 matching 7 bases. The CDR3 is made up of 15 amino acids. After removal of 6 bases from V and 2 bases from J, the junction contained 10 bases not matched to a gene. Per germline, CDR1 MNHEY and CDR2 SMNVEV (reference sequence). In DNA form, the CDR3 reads TGTGCCAGCAGGAGGAGTGGACAGGACCCCTACGAGCAGTACTTC. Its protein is CASRRSGQDPYEQYF.

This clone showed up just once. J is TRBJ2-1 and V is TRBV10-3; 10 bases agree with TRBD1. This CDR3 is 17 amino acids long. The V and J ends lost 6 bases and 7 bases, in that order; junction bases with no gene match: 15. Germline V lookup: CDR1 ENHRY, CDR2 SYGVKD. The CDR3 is CAIREGQPGQGTNEQFF. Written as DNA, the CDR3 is TGTGCCATCAGAGAAGGGCAACCGGGACAGGGGACTAATGAGCAGTTCTTC.

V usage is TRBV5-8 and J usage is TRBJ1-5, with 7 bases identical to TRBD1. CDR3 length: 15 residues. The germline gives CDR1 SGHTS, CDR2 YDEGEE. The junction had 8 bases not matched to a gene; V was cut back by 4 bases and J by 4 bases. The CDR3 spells CASSTGDRFNQPQHF. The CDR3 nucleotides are TGTGCCAGCAGCACGGGGGACAGATTTAATCAGCCCCAGCATTTT.

CDR3 in DNA: TGTGCCAGCAGCATCGGGCAGGCTTCTGGAAACACCATATATTTT. Translating it yields CASSIGQASGNTIYF. V and J are TRBV5-4 and TRBJ1-3, with D hard to call. The germline V gene has CDR1 SGHNT and CDR2 YYREEE (reference sequence). V was trimmed by 4 bases and J by 1 base, leaving 12 bases between them. CDR3 length: 15 amino acids.

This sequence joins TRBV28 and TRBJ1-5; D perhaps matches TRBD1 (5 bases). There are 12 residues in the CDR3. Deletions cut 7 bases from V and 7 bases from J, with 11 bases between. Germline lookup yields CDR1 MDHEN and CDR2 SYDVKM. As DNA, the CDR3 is TGTGCCAGCATGGGGGAGCGGCAGCCCCAGCATTTT. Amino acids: CASMGERQPQHF.

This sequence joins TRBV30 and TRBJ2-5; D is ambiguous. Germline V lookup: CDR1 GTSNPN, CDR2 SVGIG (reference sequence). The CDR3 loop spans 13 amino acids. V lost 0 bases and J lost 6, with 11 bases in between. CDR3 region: CAWSVKGAQTQYF. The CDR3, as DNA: TGTGCCTGGAGTGTGAAAGGAGCCCAGACCCAGTACTTC. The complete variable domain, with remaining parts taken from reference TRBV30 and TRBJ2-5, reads SQTIHQWPATLVQPVGSPLSLECTVEGTSNPNLYWYRQAAGRGLQLLFYSVGIGQISSEVPQNLSASRPQDRQFILSSKKLLLSDSGFYLCAWSVKGAQTQYFGPGTRLLVL.

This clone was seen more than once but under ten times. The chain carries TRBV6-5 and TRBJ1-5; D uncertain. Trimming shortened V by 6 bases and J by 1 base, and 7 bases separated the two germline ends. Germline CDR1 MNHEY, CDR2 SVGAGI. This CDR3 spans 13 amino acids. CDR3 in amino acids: CASSSPSNQPQHF. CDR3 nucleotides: TGTGCCAGCAGCTCGCCGAGCAATCAGCCCCAGCATTTT.

CDR3 nucleotides: TGTGCCAGCAGTTACTCTCTAACGGGACAGGGGTTTTATGGCTACACCTTC. Protein sequence: CASSYSLTGQGFYGYTF. V and J are TRBV6-2 or TRBV6-3 and TRBJ1-2, with 10 bases identical to TRBD1. Trimming removed 0 bases from V and 5 bases from J; junction bases left unmatched: 9. Germline loops: CDR1 MNHEY, CDR2 SVGEGT. The CDR3 is made up of 17 amino acids.

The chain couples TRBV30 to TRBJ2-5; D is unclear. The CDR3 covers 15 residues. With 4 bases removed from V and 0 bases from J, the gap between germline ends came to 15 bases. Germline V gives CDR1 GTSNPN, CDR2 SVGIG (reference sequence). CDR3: CAWNGRRGHQETQYF. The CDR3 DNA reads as TGTGCCTGGAACGGTCGTCGTGGACACCAAGAGACCCAGTACTTC.

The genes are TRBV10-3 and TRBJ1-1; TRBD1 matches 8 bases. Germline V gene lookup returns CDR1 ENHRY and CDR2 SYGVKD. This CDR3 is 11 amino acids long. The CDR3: CVSQGDTEAFF. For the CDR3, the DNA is TGTGTCTCACAGGGGGACACTGAAGCTTTCTTT.

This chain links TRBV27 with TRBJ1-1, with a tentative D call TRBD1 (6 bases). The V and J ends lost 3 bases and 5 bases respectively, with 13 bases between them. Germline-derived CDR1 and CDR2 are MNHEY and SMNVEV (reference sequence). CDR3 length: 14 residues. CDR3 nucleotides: TGTGCCAGCAGTTTCCTTCAAGGGGGGACTGAAGCTTTCTTT. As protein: CASSFLQGGTEAFF.

CDR3 bases: TGCGCCAGCAGCCAACGTATAGCGGGAGCCTACGAGCAGTACTTC. Its translation is CASSQRIAGAYEQYF. This chain links TRBV4-1 with TRBJ2-7; 9 bases fit TRBD2. Unmatched junction bases numbered 4, after V lost 2 bases and J lost 2 bases. CDR3 length: 15 amino acids. Germline V gene lookup returns CDR1 MGHRA and CDR2 YSYEKL.

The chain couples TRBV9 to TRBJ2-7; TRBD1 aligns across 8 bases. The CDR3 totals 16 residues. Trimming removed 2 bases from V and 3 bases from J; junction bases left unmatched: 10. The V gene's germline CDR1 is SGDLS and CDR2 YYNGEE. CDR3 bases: TGTGCCAGCAGCGTGGGGCGGGACAGGATAGGCTACGAGCAGTACTTC. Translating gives CASSVGRDRIGYEQYF.

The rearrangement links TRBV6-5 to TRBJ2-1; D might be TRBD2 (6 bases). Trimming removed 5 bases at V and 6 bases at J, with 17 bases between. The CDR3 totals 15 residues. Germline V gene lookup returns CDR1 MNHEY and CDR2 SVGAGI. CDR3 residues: CASSREGGHFNEQFF. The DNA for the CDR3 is TGTGCCAGCAGTCGAGAGGGAGGCCATTTCAATGAGCAGTTCTTC.

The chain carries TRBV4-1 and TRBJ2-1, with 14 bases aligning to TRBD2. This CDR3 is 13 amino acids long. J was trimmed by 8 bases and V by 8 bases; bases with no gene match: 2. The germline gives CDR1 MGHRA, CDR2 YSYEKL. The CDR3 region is CASGTSGRYEQFF. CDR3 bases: TGCGCCAGCGGGACTAGCGGGAGATATGAGCAGTTCTTC.

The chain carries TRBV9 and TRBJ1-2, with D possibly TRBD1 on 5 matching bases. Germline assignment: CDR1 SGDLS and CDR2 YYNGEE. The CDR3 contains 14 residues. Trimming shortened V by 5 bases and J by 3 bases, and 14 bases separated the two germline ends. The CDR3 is CASSRGVSHYGYTF. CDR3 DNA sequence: TGTGCCAGCAGTAGAGGGGTCAGCCACTATGGCTACACCTTC.

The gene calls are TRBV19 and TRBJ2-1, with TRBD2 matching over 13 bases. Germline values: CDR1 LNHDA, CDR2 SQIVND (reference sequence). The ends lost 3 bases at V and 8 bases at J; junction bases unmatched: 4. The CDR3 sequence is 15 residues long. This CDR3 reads CASSMELAGGDEQFF. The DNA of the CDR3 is TGTGCCAGTAGTATGGAACTAGCGGGGGGGGATGAGCAGTTCTTC.

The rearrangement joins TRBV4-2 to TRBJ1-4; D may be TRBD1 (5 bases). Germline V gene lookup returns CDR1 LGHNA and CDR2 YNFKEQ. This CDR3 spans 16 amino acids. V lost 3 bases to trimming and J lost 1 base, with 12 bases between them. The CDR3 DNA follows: TGTGCCAGCAGCCATTCCACAGGAATAACTAATGAAAAACTGTTTTTT. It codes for CASSHSTGITNEKLFF.

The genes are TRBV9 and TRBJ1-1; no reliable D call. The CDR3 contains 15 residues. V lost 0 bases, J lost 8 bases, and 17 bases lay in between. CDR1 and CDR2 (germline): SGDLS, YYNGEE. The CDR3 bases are TGTGCCAGCAGCGTAGGTTTAGATTCGGCAGGAGAAGCTTTCTTT. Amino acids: CASSVGLDSAGEAFF.